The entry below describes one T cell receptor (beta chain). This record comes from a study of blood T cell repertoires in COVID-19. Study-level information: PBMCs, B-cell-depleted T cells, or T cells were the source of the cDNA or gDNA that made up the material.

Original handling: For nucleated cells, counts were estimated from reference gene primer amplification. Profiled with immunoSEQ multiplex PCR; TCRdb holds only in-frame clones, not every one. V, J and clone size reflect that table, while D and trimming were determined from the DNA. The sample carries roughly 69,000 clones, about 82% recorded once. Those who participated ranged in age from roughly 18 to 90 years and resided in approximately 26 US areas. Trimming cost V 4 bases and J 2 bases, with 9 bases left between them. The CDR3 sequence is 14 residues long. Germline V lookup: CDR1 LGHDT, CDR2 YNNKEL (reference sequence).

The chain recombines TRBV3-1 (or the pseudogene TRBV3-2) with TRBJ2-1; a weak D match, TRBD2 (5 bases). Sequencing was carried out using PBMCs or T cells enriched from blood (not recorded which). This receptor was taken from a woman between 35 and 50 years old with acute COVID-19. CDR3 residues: CASSPGLAYNEQFF. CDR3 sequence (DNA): TGTGCCAGCAGCCCAGGACTGGCCTACAATGAGCAGTTCTTC.